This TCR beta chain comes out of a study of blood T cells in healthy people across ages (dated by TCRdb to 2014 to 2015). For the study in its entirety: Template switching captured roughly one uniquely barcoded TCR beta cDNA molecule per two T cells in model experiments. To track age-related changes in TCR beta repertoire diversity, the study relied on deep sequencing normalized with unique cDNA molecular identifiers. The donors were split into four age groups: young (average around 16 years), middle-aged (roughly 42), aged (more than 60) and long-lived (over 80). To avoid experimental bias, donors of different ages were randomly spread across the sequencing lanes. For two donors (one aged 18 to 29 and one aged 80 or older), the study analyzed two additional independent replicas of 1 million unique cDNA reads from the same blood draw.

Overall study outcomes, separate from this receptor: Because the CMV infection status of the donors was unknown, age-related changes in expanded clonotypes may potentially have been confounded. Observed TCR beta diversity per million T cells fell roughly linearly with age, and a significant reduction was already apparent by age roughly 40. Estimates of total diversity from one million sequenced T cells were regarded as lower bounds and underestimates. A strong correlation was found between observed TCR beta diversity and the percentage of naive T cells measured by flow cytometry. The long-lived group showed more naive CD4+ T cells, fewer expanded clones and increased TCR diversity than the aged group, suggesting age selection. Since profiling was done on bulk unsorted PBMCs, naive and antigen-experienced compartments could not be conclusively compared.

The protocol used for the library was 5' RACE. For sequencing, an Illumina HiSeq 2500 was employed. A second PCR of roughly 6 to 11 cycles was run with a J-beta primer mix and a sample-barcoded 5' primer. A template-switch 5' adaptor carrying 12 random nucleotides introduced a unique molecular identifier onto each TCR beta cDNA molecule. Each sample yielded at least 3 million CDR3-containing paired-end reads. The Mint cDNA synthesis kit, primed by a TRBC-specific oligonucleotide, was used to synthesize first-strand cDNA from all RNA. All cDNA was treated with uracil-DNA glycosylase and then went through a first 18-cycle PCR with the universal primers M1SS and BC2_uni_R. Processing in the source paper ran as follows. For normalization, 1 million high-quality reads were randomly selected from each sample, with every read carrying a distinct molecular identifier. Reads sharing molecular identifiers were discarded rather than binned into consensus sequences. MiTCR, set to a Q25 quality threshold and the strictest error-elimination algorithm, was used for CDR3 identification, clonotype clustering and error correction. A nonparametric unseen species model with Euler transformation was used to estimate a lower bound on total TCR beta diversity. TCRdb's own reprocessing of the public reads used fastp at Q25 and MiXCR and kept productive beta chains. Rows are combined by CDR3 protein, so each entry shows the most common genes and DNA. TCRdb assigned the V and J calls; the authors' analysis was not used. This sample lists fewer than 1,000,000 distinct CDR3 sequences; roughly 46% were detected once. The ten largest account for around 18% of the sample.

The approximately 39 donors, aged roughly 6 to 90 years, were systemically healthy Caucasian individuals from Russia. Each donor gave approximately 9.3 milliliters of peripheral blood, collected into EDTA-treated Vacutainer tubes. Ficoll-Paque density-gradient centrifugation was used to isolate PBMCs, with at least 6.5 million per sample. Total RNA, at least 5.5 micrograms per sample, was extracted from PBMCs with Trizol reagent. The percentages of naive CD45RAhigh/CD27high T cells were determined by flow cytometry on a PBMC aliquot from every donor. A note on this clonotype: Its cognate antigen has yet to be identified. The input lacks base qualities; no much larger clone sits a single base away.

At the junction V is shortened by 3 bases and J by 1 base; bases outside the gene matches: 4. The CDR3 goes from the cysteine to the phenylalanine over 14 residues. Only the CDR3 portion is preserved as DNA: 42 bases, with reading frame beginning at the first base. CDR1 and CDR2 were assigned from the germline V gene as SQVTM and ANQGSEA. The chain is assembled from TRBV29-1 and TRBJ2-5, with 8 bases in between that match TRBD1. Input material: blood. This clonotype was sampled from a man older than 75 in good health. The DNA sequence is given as TGCAGCGTTGATTGGACAGGGTCCCAAGAGACCCAGTACTTC. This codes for CSVDWTGSQETQYF.